The source of this T cell receptor beta chain is a study of blood T cells in healthy people across ages. The wider study: Using template switching, researchers captured about one barcoded beta molecule for each two T cells.

Alongside a J-beta primer mix, a sample-barcoded 5' primer served in a second PCR lasting 7 to 11 cycles. One entry per CDR3 protein, called by TCRdb with MiXCR from the 5' RACE reads. This repertoire shows about 570,000 distinct CDR3 sequences, about 29% found once; its top ten account for approximately 3.6%. This clonotype has only a few counts. These data were also reused for a study on T cells of mothers and their children. That publication notes: Within related and unrelated pairs, thymic selection shapes TCR recombination output in a similar way. Related mother-child pairs shared slightly more overlap than unrelated pairs, but the difference was non-significant.

This TCR was sampled from a boy between 2 and 10 years old in good health. What was sequenced was blood.

This CDR3 reads CASSSSQKTQYF. The CDR3 nucleotides read TGTGCCAGCAGCTCCTCCCAGAAGACCCAGTACTTC. The chain couples TRBV9 to TRBJ2-5; D remains unclear. V gave up 4 bases and J gave up 6 bases, with 10 bases separating them. The CDR3 has 12 residues. Germline V CDR1 and CDR2: SGDLS, YYNGEE.